Presented here are 18 T cell receptor beta chains from one specimen sequenced in a study of vaccination effects on CD4 cells after COVID-19. These receptors' targets are unknown. Libraries were prepared by immunoSEQ multiplex PCR; TCRdb keeps only in-frame clonotypes and omits some of them. Of 25,000 to 30,000 clones listed, over 65% are singletons. Antigen-specific CD4+ T cells expanded by the ViraFEST assay with viral peptide pools were then sequenced. Culture lasted about 11 days before CD4+ T cell isolation. Vaccination of participants consisted of two doses of either the BNT162b2 or mRNA-1273 vaccine. The sample was CD4+ T cells from PBMCs cultured with HCoV-NL63 spike peptides, taken after COVID-19 vaccination. These receptors were collected from a human donor who received a COVID-19 vaccine.

The V gene is TRBV3-1 (or the pseudogene TRBV3-2), the J gene TRBJ1-2; weak D call: TRBD1 (5 bases). This CDR3 comprises 16 residues. With 1 base removed from V and 2 bases from J, the gap between germline ends came to 14 bases. CDR1 LGHDT and CDR2 YNNKEL come from the germline V gene (reference sequence). The CDR3 coding sequence is TGTGCCAGCAGCCAAGGACGGACAAGACCAAACTATGGCTACACCTTC. This translates into CASSQGRTRPNYGYTF.

This rearrangement joins TRBV11-2 to TRBJ2-7, with 15 positions matching TRBD2. J lost 7 bases, V lost 8 bases, and 9 bases had no gene match. This CDR3 contains 15 residues. CDR1 and CDR2 from the germline V gene are SGHAT and FQNNGV. Here the CDR3 DNA reads TGTGCCAGCGGGAGGACTAGCGGGAGGGCCCGGGAGCAGTACTTC. Translating it yields CASGRTSGRAREQYF.

The rearrangement joins TRBV29-1 to TRBJ1-1; D unresolved. Trimming shortened V by 7 bases and J by 3 bases, and 9 bases separated the two germline ends. This CDR3 spans 11 amino acids. CDR1 is SQVTM, CDR2 ANQGSEA, per germline. The CDR3 protein is CSGFADTEAFF. The CDR3 coding sequence is TGCAGCGGCTTTGCGGACACTGAAGCTTTCTTT.

V gene TRBV5-6 combines with J gene TRBJ2-1; 8 bases are a match to TRBD1. V was clipped by 3 bases and J by 9 bases; unmatched bases: 2. The CDR3 totals 12 residues. Looked up from germline, CDR1 is SGHDT and CDR2 is YYEEEE. CDR3 residues: CASSWDRSEQFF. The CDR3 DNA reads TGTGCCAGCAGCTGGGACAGGTCTGAGCAGTTCTTC.

This clone was recorded once. This chain uses TRBV6-5 with TRBJ1-1; 7 nucleotides line up with TRBD1. The V and J ends lost 3 bases and 4 bases, in that order; junction bases with no gene match: 2. The CDR3 contains 13 residues. CDR1 and CDR2 from the germline V gene are MNHEY and SVGAGI. Here the CDR3 DNA reads TGTGCCAGCAGTTATAACAGGGGCACTGAAGCTTTCTTT. Its protein is CASSYNRGTEAFF.

This rearrangement joins TRBV6-1 to TRBJ1-2; D is undetermined. Germline CDR1 reads MNHNS; CDR2 reads SASEGT. The CDR3 spans 14 residues. Trimming shortened V by 0 bases and J by 2 bases, and 7 bases separated the two germline ends. CDR3 DNA: TGTGCCAGCAGTGAAGCGGTGCAGAACTATGGCTACACCTTC. Its translation: CASSEAVQNYGYTF.

The chain links TRBV5-1 to TRBJ1-2; D not certain. CDR3 size: 14 residues. Germline assignment: CDR1 SGHRS and CDR2 YFSETQ. V was cut by 0 bases and J by 8 bases, with 14 bases left in between. CDR3 in DNA: TGCGCCAGCAGCTTGGGTGCAGGCGCGGAAGGCTACACCTTC. Its protein is CASSLGAGAEGYTF.

V gene TRBV28 combines with J gene TRBJ2-1, with D unresolved. Per germline, CDR1 MDHEN and CDR2 SYDVKM. The CDR3 extends over 14 amino acids. Deletions cut 6 bases from V and 0 bases from J, with 9 bases between. CDR3 sequence: CASRDGPSYNEQFF. The CDR3 bases are TGTGCCAGCAGAGACGGCCCCTCCTACAATGAGCAGTTCTTC.

The chain couples TRBV2 to TRBJ1-5; no definite D call. Trimming removed 8 bases at V and 3 bases at J, with 11 bases between. Germline V gene sequence: CDR1 SNHLY, CDR2 FYNNEI. This CDR3 is 13 amino acids long. The CDR3 region has the DNA TGTGCCAGCGTTTATGGGGACAATCAGCCCCAGCATTTT. This gives the protein CASVYGDNQPQHF.

This chain links TRBV6-4 with TRBJ2-1, with 11 nucleotides matching TRBD2. After removal of 2 bases from V and 6 bases from J, the junction contained 3 bases not matched to a gene. The CDR3 length is 15 residues. Germline V gene lookup returns CDR1 MRHNA and CDR2 SNTAGT. The CDR3 sequence: CASSDGLAGGNEQFF. The DNA for the CDR3 is TGTGCCAGCAGTGACGGACTAGCGGGCGGCAATGAGCAGTTCTTC.

The chain couples TRBV12-3 or TRBV12-4 to TRBJ1-1; D may be TRBD1 (5 bases). V shed 6 bases and J shed 5 bases, with 13 bases lying between them. This CDR3 region has 13 residues. CDR3 protein: CASSLLQGTEAFF. The DNA of the CDR3 is TGTGCCAGCAGCCTACTTCAGGGAACTGAAGCTTTCTTT.

The chain links TRBV4-1 to TRBJ2-7; D not certain. V lost 1 base and J 7 bases, leaving 8 bases between the germline ends. The germline gives CDR1 MGHRA, CDR2 YSYEKL. This CDR3 comprises 12 residues. The CDR3 spells CASSQVGREQYF. In DNA form, the CDR3 reads TGCGCCAGCAGCCAAGTTGGTAGGGAGCAGTACTTC.

The J gene is TRBJ2-1, the V gene TRBV19; perhaps TRBD1 as D (5 bases). Trimming took 2 bases from V and 1 from J, leaving 9 bases between them. CDR3 length equals 15 residues. Germline V CDR1 and CDR2: LNHDA, SQIVND (reference sequence). The CDR3 DNA is TGTGCCAGTAGTATATGGCAGGGATCCTACAATGAGCAGTTCTTC. This encodes CASSIWQGSYNEQFF.

The chain employs TRBV7-9 and TRBJ1-4; TRBD1 matches 10 bases. The V and J ends lost 5 bases and 8 bases, in that order; junction bases with no gene match: 5. This CDR3 is built from 14 residues. CDR1 is SEHNR and CDR2 is FQNEAQ in the germline V gene (reference sequence). DNA for the CDR3: TGTGCCAGCAGCCTGGACAGGGGGAGCGAAAAACTGTTTTTT. Protein sequence: CASSLDRGSEKLFF.

The chain is built from TRBV6-5 and TRBJ2-1, with TRBD2 identical over 7 bases. Unmatched junction bases numbered 11, after V lost 8 bases and J lost 4 bases. This CDR3 is 15 amino acids long. Germline V gives CDR1 MNHEY, CDR2 SVGAGI. The CDR3: CASGPKRGVYNEQFF. The CDR3 DNA is TGTGCCAGCGGCCCGAAGCGGGGCGTTTACAATGAGCAGTTCTTC.

The chain couples TRBV5-6 to TRBJ1-5; D is perhaps TRBD1 (5 bases). CDR1 is SGHDT, CDR2 YYEEEE, per germline. The CDR3 contains 16 residues. Between the trimmed V and J ends, which lost 3 bases and 1 base, there was a span of 14 bases. CDR3 loop: CASSWGPGTSNQPQHF. The CDR3 region has the DNA TGTGCCAGCAGCTGGGGACCGGGGACGAGCAATCAGCCCCAGCATTTT. Using reference TRBV5-6 and TRBJ1-5 for the parts outside the CDR3, the full variable domain is DAGVTQSPTHLIKTRGQQVTLRCSPKSGHDTVSWYQQALGQGPQFIFQYYEEEERQRGNFPDRFSGHQFPNYSSELNVNALLLGDSALYLCASSWGPGTSNQPQHFGDGTRLSIL.

The rearrangement joins TRBV6-5 to TRBJ1-1; 7 bases map to TRBD1. Looked up from germline, CDR1 is MNHEY and CDR2 is SVGAGI. After removal of 6 bases from V and 7 bases from J, the junction contained 11 bases not matched to a gene. This CDR3 is 14 amino acids long. The CDR3 spells CASSLGQDGGEAFF. In nucleotides, the CDR3 is TGTGCCAGCAGCCTCGGACAGGATGGGGGTGAAGCTTTCTTT.

Only one count was recorded for this clone. The rearrangement links TRBV4-2 to TRBJ1-4; no definite D call. The CDR3 length is 15 residues. The germline V and J ends were trimmed by 4 bases and 5 bases, with 14 bases remaining between them. Per the germline V gene, CDR1 is LGHNA and CDR2 is YNFKEQ. CDR3 sequence reads: CASSLPGRGNEKLFF. The CDR3 bases are TGTGCCAGCAGCCTTCCGGGCCGAGGGAATGAAAAACTGTTTTTT.